Following are 14 T cell receptor beta chains from one sample sequenced in a study of long-term antiretroviral therapy in people with HIV. The run of the v3.0 immunoSEQ assay was at survey level. The protocol was immunoSEQ multiplex PCR, while the TCRdb copy is restricted to in-frame clones and leaves out a portion. The sample consists of around 6,700 clones, approximately 83% of them appearing once. The sequenced sample was unsorted PBMCs, obtained 3.7 years after starting antiretroviral therapy. The source is a woman aged 50 to 60 with HIV.

The V call is TRBV5-4, the J call TRBJ2-7; TRBD2 matches 12 bases. Trimming took 6 bases from V and 4 from J; bases not matched to a gene: 8. The germline gives CDR1 SGHNT, CDR2 YYREEE (reference sequence). The CDR3 has 15 amino acids. CDR3 bases: TGTGCCAGCAACCTTCTAGCGGGAGGGCGGTACGAGCAGTACTTC. This codes for CASNLLAGGRYEQYF.

This rearrangement joins TRBV14 to TRBJ2-5, with D possibly matching TRBD2 (6 bases). Germline assignment: CDR1 SGHDN and CDR2 FVKESK. V lost 1 base and J lost 5, with 14 bases in between. CDR3 length equals 15 residues. The CDR3: CASSQGVSGVETQYF. Written as DNA, the CDR3 is TGTGCCAGCAGCCAAGGGGTGTCGGGAGTGGAGACCCAGTACTTC.

The gene calls are TRBV5-8 and TRBJ1-5, with TRBD1 identical over 7 bases. The CDR3 is 15 residues long. V lost 4 bases to trimming and J lost 1 base; unmatched junction nucleotides: 5. Germline-derived CDR1 and CDR2 are SGHTS and YDEGEE. CDR3 region: CASSNGQASNQPQHF. The CDR3 nucleotides are TGTGCCAGCAGCAATGGACAGGCCAGCAATCAGCCCCAGCATTTT.

This chain uses TRBV19 with TRBJ1-2; the D gene is possibly TRBD1 (5 bases). In germline, CDR1 is LNHDA, CDR2 SQIVND (reference sequence). The CDR3 loop spans 13 amino acids. V gave up 4 bases and J gave up 8 bases, with 14 bases separating them. The CDR3 DNA is TGTGCCAGTAGTACAGGGCCAATGCGGGGCTACACCTTC. Translating gives CASSTGPMRGYTF.

V is TRBV7-9 and J is TRBJ1-5, with D hard to call. The CDR3 is 12 amino acids. V shed 8 bases and J shed 5 bases, with 10 bases lying between them. The germline gives CDR1 SEHNR, CDR2 FQNEAQ (reference sequence). The DNA of the CDR3 is TGTGCCAGCGGACGGACCGATCAGCCCCAGCATTTT. Its translation is CASGRTDQPQHF.

The CDR3 bases are TGTGCCAGCAGCTTAAAGAACTATGGCTACACCTTC. Its protein product is CASSLKNYGYTF. This sequence joins TRBV7-8 and TRBJ1-2; no reliable D call. CDR1 SGHVS and CDR2 FQNEAQ come from the germline V gene. CDR3 length equals 12 residues. The V end was cut by 2 bases, the J end by 2 bases, with 3 bases between.

The gene calls are TRBV11-2 and TRBJ2-1; perhaps TRBD2 as D (5 bases). V lost 6 bases, J lost 6 bases, and 12 bases lay in between. This CDR3 comprises 13 residues. Germline V lookup: CDR1 SGHAT, CDR2 FQNNGV. CDR3 in amino acids: CASSAGVSNEQFF. CDR3 bases: TGTGCCAGCAGTGCGGGTGTATCCAATGAGCAGTTCTTC.

V is TRBV5-4 and J is TRBJ1-1, with 8 bases that match TRBD1. The CDR3 has 16 residues. The V and J ends lost 2 bases and 2 bases, in that order; junction bases with no gene match: 8. Germline CDR1 and CDR2: SGHNT and YYREEE (reference sequence). CDR3 amino acids: CASSLIPGQVNTEAFF. CDR3 nucleotide sequence: TGTGCCAGCAGCTTAATTCCGGGACAGGTAAACACTGAAGCTTTCTTT.

The sample holds one count of this clone. The CDR3 nucleotides are TGTGCCAGCAGCCCTCGACAAGCAGATACGCAGTATTTT. Translated, it gives CASSPRQADTQYF. The chain couples TRBV5-8 to TRBJ2-3; D is uncertain. Trimming shortened V by 4 bases and J by 4 bases, and 10 bases separated the two germline ends. This CDR3 has 13 residues. The germline V gene has CDR1 SGHTS and CDR2 YDEGEE.

The chain combines TRBV7-9 with TRBJ2-3; D is perhaps TRBD2 (6 bases). The V end was cut by 5 bases, the J end by 4 bases, with 16 bases between. CDR3 length: 15 amino acids. In germline, CDR1 is SEHNR, CDR2 FQNEAQ (reference sequence). CDR3 region: CASSHRDFTPDTQYF. DNA of the CDR3: TGTGCCAGCAGCCATAGGGACTTCACGCCAGATACGCAGTATTTT.

The genes are TRBV19 and TRBJ2-3, with TRBD1 as a possible D gene (6 bases). The germline V and J ends were trimmed by 4 bases and 5 bases, with 19 bases remaining between them. The V gene's germline CDR1 is LNHDA and CDR2 SQIVND (reference sequence). The CDR3 is 16 residues long. The CDR3 DNA is TGTGCCAGTAGTAGGGGCCAATTGCGCAGGGGAGATACGCAGTATTTT. As protein: CASSRGQLRRGDTQYF.

V is TRBV7-9 and J is TRBJ2-1; D may correspond to TRBD1 or TRBD2 (5 bases each). The V end was cut by 4 bases, the J end by 3 bases, with 16 bases between. Germline V CDR1 and CDR2: SEHNR, FQNEAQ (reference sequence). This CDR3 has 16 residues. CDR3 region: CASSSNPGRYYNEQFF. In nucleotides, the CDR3 is TGTGCCAGCAGCTCGAATCCGGGACGGTACTACAATGAGCAGTTCTTC.

This clone is a singleton in its sample. The CDR3 DNA follows: TGTGCCAGTAGTATAGTAGGGGGACCTCAGAGCATTCAGTACTTC. It specifies CASSIVGGPQSIQYF. This sequence joins TRBV19 and TRBJ2-4; D possibly corresponds to TRBD1 (6 bases). The CDR3 extends over 15 amino acids. Germline loops: CDR1 LNHDA, CDR2 SQIVND (reference sequence). Trimming removed 1 base from V and 9 bases from J, with 16 bases in between. The full variable domain, its missing parts supplied by reference TRBV19 and TRBJ2-4, is DGGITQSPKYLFRKEGQNVTLSCEQNLNHDAMYWYRQDPGQGLRLIYYSQIVNDFQKGDIAEGYSVSREKKESFPLTVTSAQKNPTAFYLCASSIVGGPQSIQYFGAGTRLSVL.

The gene calls are TRBV7-2 and TRBJ1-4; no definite D call. Germline lookup yields CDR1 SGHTA and CDR2 FQGNSA. The CDR3 length is 13 residues. Trimming took 1 base from V and 8 from J, leaving 8 bases between them. The CDR3 DNA reads TGTGCCAGCAGCTTAGAACAACGCGAAAAACTGTTTTTT. Translated: CASSLEQREKLFF.